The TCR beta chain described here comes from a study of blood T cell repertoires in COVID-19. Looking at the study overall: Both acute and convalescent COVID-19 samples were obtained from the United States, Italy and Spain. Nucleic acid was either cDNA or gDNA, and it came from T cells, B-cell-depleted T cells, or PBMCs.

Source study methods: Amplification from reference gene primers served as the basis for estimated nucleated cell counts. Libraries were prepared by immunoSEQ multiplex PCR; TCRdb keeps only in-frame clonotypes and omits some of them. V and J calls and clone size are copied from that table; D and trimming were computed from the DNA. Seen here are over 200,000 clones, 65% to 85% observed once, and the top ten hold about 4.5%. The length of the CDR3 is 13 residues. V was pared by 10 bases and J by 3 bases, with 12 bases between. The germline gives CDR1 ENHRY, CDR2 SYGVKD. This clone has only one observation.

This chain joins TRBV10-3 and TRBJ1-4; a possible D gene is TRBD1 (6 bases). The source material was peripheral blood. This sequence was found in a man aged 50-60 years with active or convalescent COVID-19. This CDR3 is CATGGGSNEKLFF. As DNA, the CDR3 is TGTGCCACGGGGGGCGGTTCTAATGAAAAACTGTTTTTT.